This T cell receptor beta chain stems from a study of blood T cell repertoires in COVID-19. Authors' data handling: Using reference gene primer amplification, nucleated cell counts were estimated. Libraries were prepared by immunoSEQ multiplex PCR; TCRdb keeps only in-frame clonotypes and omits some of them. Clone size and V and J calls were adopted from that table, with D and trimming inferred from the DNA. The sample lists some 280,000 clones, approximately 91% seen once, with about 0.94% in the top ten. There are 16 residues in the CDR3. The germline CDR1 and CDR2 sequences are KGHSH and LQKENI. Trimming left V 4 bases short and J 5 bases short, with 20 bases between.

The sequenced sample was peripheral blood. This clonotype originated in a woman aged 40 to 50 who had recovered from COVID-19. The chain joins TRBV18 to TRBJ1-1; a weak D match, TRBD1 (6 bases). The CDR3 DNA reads TGTGCCAGCTCACTCCCCTCAACAGGGCCGGGAACTGAAGCTTTCTTT. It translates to CASSLPSTGPGTEAFF.